This TCR beta chain is from a study of T cell responses to AZD1222 COVID-19 vaccine. About the study: Analyses pooled second doses at about 4 or about 12 weeks.

CDR3 size: 16 residues. V gave up 3 bases and J gave up 5 bases, with 17 bases separating them. Germline assignment: CDR1 MDHEN and CDR2 SYDVKM. Clones were sequenced by immunoSEQ multiplex PCR, and TCRdb holds only the in-frame ones, with some missing. The sample lists 100,000 or so clones; roughly 86% were seen once. The study, taken as a whole, reports: It should be noted that donors were predominantly white British and more often female, and clonal diversity was possibly underestimated.

Of note for this clone: No antigen is known for it.

Material: peripheral blood, obtained on day 0 of AZD1222 vaccination. The chain joins TRBV28 to TRBJ1-5; D might be TRBD1 (5 bases). The sequence derives from an adult in good health. The CDR3 bases are TGTGCCAGCAGTTTGTTGGAGGGGACCGCTGATCAGCCCCAGCATTTT. This gives the protein CASSLLEGTADQPQHF.